Following are 26 T cell receptor beta chains from one sample sequenced in a study of lung T cells in sarcoidosis with Löfgren's syndrome. TCRdb itself ran the reads through MiXCR, one entry per CDR3 protein. The sample records more than 50,000 distinct CDR3 sequences, about 20% being singletons. The specimen sequenced was CD4+ T cells from PBMCs. The receptors here all came from a human donor with sarcoidosis (Löfgren's syndrome or another form), or a control subject (not recorded which).

V and J are TRBV11-3 and TRBJ2-1, with D perhaps TRBD2 (6 bases). V was trimmed by 5 bases and J by 2 bases, leaving 16 bases between them. Germline V CDR1 and CDR2: SGHNT, YENEEA. The CDR3 runs 16 residues. In DNA form, the CDR3 reads TGTGCCAGCAGCCGAGGTGGGGCGGGAACCTACAATGAGCAGTTCTTC. As protein: CASSRGGAGTYNEQFF. The complete variable domain, with remaining parts taken from reference TRBV11-3 and TRBJ2-1, reads EAGVVQSPRYKIIEKKQPVAFWCNPISGHNTLYWYLQNLGQGPELLIRYENEEAVDDSQLPKDRFSAERLKGVDSTLKIQPAELGDSAVYLCASSRGGAGTYNEQFFGPGTRLTVL.

This chain uses TRBV29-1 with TRBJ1-1; D gene uncertain. This CDR3 region has 11 residues. CDR1 is SQVTM, CDR2 ANQGSEA, per germline. Trimming removed 6 bases from V and 5 bases from J, with 10 bases in between. CDR3 sequence: CSVSMGTEAFF. The CDR3, as DNA: TGCAGCGTATCAATGGGGACTGAAGCTTTCTTT. Full variable domain (remainder filled in from reference TRBV29-1 and TRBJ1-1): SAVISQKPSRDICQRGTSLTIQCQVDSQVTMMFWYRQQPGQSLTLIATANQGSEATYESGFVIDKFPISRPNLTFSTLTVSNMSPEDSSIYLCSVSMGTEAFFGQGTRLTVV.

Many counts were recorded for this clonotype. The J gene is TRBJ2-7, the V gene TRBV29-1; a possible D gene is TRBD1 (6 bases). The CDR3 is 12 amino acids. Germline V gene lookup returns CDR1 SQVTM and CDR2 ANQGSEA. V dropped 7 bases and J dropped 2 bases, with 12 bases sitting between them. CDR3 protein: CSAGTPAYEQYF. As DNA, the CDR3 is TGCAGCGCCGGGACACCTGCCTACGAGCAGTACTTC.

For this clonotype: The junction departs from the called germline gene at one end, perhaps through a read error. The chain carries TRBV29-1 and TRBJ1-5; D might be TRBD1 (5 bases). The CDR3 has 16 amino acids. The germline V gene has CDR1 SQVTM and CDR2 ANQGSEA. CDR3 in amino acids: CSVVGTGTDSNQPQHF. CDR3 DNA sequence: TGCAGTGTTGTGGGGACCGGGACGGATAGCAATCAGCCCCAGCATTTT.

The rearrangement links TRBV18 to TRBJ1-2; D is undetermined. The germline V gene has CDR1 KGHSH and CDR2 LQKENI. V was pared by 2 bases and J by 7 bases, with 20 bases between. The CDR3 has 16 residues. CDR3 nucleotide sequence: TGTGCCAGCTCACCAATGCCGGGCCCCACCTTAGTTGGCTACACCTTC. Amino acids: CASSPMPGPTLVGYTF.

This clonotype was picked up many times. The chain carries TRBV6-1 and TRBJ2-7; D assignment may be TRBD1 or TRBD2 (5 bases each). Trimming took 6 bases from V and 6 from J, leaving 12 bases between them. Germline CDR1 is MNHNS and CDR2 is SASEGT. CDR3 size: 12 residues. The CDR3, as DNA: TGTGCCAGCAGCCGGGGACGTGCCGAGCAGTACGTC. Translating it yields CASSRGRAEQYV.

In its sample, this clonotype is medium-sized (0.01 to 0.1%). This chain connects TRBV28 to TRBJ2-5; D call uncertain. This CDR3 has 15 amino acids. V dropped 3 bases and J dropped 3 bases, with 14 bases sitting between them. Germline V gives CDR1 MDHEN, CDR2 SYDVKM. The CDR3 here is CASSFVRTRKETQYF. As DNA, the CDR3 is TGTGCCAGCAGTTTCGTCAGGACCCGCAAAGAGACCCAGTACTTC.

The genes are TRBV6-1 and TRBJ2-2; 10 bases agree with TRBD2. There are 15 residues in the CDR3. Trimming cost V 6 bases and J 2 bases; bases outside gene matches: 3. The germline V gene has CDR1 MNHNS and CDR2 SASEGT. Written as DNA, the CDR3 is TGTGCCAGCAGGGTAGCGGGGGGAAACACCGGGGAGCTGTTTTTT. Its translation: CASRVAGGNTGELFF.

V gene TRBV29-1 combines with J gene TRBJ2-1; 11 nucleotides agree with TRBD2. J was trimmed by 4 bases and V by 7 bases; bases with no gene match: 12. Germline CDR1 is SQVTM and CDR2 is ANQGSEA. The CDR3 has 16 residues. CDR3 nucleotides: TGCAGCGCAGAGGGTACTAGCGGGGGTATTTACAATGAGCAGTTCTTC. Its translation: CSAEGTSGGIYNEQFF.

This clonotype has ten or more counts. The V call is TRBV10-3, the J call TRBJ2-3, with D tentatively TRBD2 (6 bases). V lost 10 bases and J lost 0, with 17 bases in between. The CDR3 spans 15 residues. Looked up from germline, CDR1 is ENHRY and CDR2 is SYGVKD. CDR3 loop: CATGRDSSSTDTQYF. For the CDR3, the DNA is TGTGCCACGGGCCGGGACTCTTCAAGCACAGATACGCAGTATTTT.

The CDR3 spells CASSQGQDSGNTIYF. The CDR3 bases are TGTGCCAGCAGCCAAGGGCAGGACTCTGGAAACACCATATATTTT. V gene TRBV4-2 combines with J gene TRBJ1-3; no reliable D call. With 1 base removed from V and 0 bases from J, the gap between germline ends came to 7 bases. The CDR3 is 15 residues long. Germline CDR1 and CDR2: LGHNA and YNFKEQ.

This clonotype showed up just a few times. The chain is built from TRBV19 and TRBJ1-5, with 8 bases matching TRBD1. The CDR3 length is 16 residues. CDR1 and CDR2 from the germline V gene are LNHDA and SQIVND (reference sequence). V gave up 5 bases and J gave up 2 bases; unmatched junction bases: 8. CDR3 amino acids: CASSPRPGGGNQPQHF. CDR3 coding DNA: TGTGCCAGTAGTCCGCGACCAGGGGGCGGCAATCAGCCCCAGCATTTT. The whole variable domain, remainder taken from reference TRBV19 and TRBJ1-5, is DGGITQSPKYLFRKEGQNVTLSCEQNLNHDAMYWYRQDPGQGLRLIYYSQIVNDFQKGDIAEGYSVSREKKESFPLTVTSAQKNPTAFYLCASSPRPGGGNQPQHFGDGTRLSIL.

This clonotype was seen many times. The chain links TRBV7-3 to TRBJ2-1; 7 nucleotides match TRBD2. V shed 2 bases, J shed 5 bases, and the junction held 6 bases outside the gene matches. CDR1 and CDR2 (germline): SGHTA, FQGTGA. This CDR3 has 15 residues. CDR3 nucleotide sequence: TGTGCCAGCAGCTTATTGGCTAGCGGCAACAATGAGCAGTTCTTC. Translation gives CASSLLASGNNEQFF.

This clonotype was detected many times. The chain employs TRBV25-1 and TRBJ2-1; 11 bases match TRBD2. Per germline, CDR1 MGHDK and CDR2 SYGVNS. The CDR3 runs to 16 residues. V dropped 1 base and J dropped 8; count of bases not matched to a gene: 7. The CDR3 spells CASSESWLAGGDEQFF. The CDR3 DNA follows: TGTGCCAGCAGTGAATCATGGCTAGCGGGAGGCGATGAGCAGTTCTTC.

At least ten counts were recorded for this clonotype. The rearrangement joins TRBV28 to TRBJ2-1; possible D gene TRBD1, 5 bases. The germline gives CDR1 MDHEN, CDR2 SYDVKM. The CDR3 is made up of 12 amino acids. The CDR3 nucleotides read TGTGCTTTACGACAGTTAGACAATGAGCAGTTCTTC. It is translated as CALRQLDNEQFF.

This clonotype appeared many times. The chain joins TRBV20-1 to TRBJ2-7; 8 positions match TRBD1. Trimming removed 0 bases from V and 11 bases from J; junction bases left unmatched: 15. Germline V gene lookup returns CDR1 DFQATT and CDR2 SNEGSKA (reference sequence). The CDR3 totals 15 residues. In DNA, the CDR3 is TGCAGTGCTAGAGATCCCGAGACAGGGGCAGTAGCGGAGTACTTC. This translates into CSARDPETGAVAEYF.

This clonotype was seen a few times. The CDR3 region has the DNA TGTGCCAGCAGAACAGGGCTCCCTGGGCAGCCCCAGCATTTT. It encodes CASRTGLPGQPQHF. The chain is built from TRBV7-8 and TRBJ1-5; D is perhaps TRBD1 (6 bases). The germline CDR1 and CDR2 sequences are SGHVS and FQNEAQ. The CDR3 has 14 residues. V lost 6 bases and J 7 bases, leaving 16 bases between the germline ends.

Details on this clonotype: A much larger clonotype is one base distant, so this may be a read error. The chain joins TRBV28 to TRBJ1-1; the D is unclear. Germline V lookup: CDR1 MDHEN, CDR2 SYDVKM. This CDR3 region has 17 residues. CDR3 DNA sequence: TGTGCCAGCAGTTTCCCGGCCTTTGCGACCCTGAACACTGGAGCTTTCTTT. This gives the protein CASSFPAFATLNTGAFF.

Note on this clonotype: A much larger clone differs from this one at a single base, so this may be a read error. J is TRBJ1-1 and V is TRBV20-1; 7 bases are shared with TRBD1. Germline V gene lookup returns CDR1 DFQATT and CDR2 SNEGSKA (reference sequence). This CDR3 is 13 amino acids long. V shed 5 bases, J shed 7 bases, and the junction held 10 bases outside the gene matches. The CDR3 DNA reads as TGCAGTGCTGGGACGGAATGGACAGGTGAAGCTTTCTTT. This sequence encodes CSAGTEWTGEAFF.

This clonotype was picked up a small number of times. This sequence joins TRBV5-8 and TRBJ1-1, with D possibly TRBD1 on 5 matching bases. Between the trimmed V and J ends, which lost 4 bases and 11 bases, there was a span of 21 bases. This CDR3 has 14 amino acids. Germline V lookup: CDR1 SGHTS, CDR2 YDEGEE. The CDR3 reads CASSPWGSYDPAFF. In DNA, the CDR3 is TGTGCCAGCAGCCCATGGGGGTCTTACGACCCGGCTTTCTTT.

This clonotype occurred many times. The rearrangement uses TRBV6-1 and TRBJ1-1; D gene ambiguous. The germline V gene encodes CDR1 MNHNS and CDR2 SASEGT. The length of the CDR3 is 14 residues. V lost 5 bases to trimming and J lost 3 bases, with 13 bases between them. CDR3 sequence: CASSTAALYTEAFF. The CDR3 DNA reads TGTGCCAGCAGTACCGCGGCCCTTTACACTGAAGCTTTCTTT.

Concerning this clonotype itself: A single base separates this from a much larger clone, so it may be a read error. The rearrangement links TRBV4-1 to TRBJ2-3; maybe TRBD1 (5 bases). The J call may be mistaken, given a closer DNA end match to TRBJ1-5. The CDR3 contains 17 residues. Germline lookup yields CDR1 MGHRA and CDR2 YSYEKL. CDR3 in amino acids: CASTNPLAGRSTDTQHF. CDR3 in DNA: TGCGCCAGCACCAATCCTCTAGCGGGGCGGAGCACAGATACGCAGCATTTT.

V usage is TRBV7-9 and J usage is TRBJ2-3; TRBD2 might be the D (5 bases). CDR1 SEHNR and CDR2 FQNEAQ come from the germline V gene (reference sequence). The V and J ends lost 6 bases and 2 bases respectively, with 6 bases between them. The length of the CDR3 is 12 residues. CDR3 bases: TGTGCCAGCAGGGACTTCACAGATACGCAGTATTTT. This encodes CASRDFTDTQYF.

Many counts were recorded for this clonotype. V and J are TRBV28 and TRBJ2-5; D ambiguous. This CDR3 is built from 14 residues. The germline V and J ends were trimmed by 6 bases and 1 base, with 12 bases remaining between them. The germline V gene has CDR1 MDHEN and CDR2 SYDVKM. CDR3 DNA sequence: TGTGCCAGCAGCTCAATCGGAAGCCAAGAGACCCAGTACTTC. Amino acid sequence: CASSSIGSQETQYF.

This clonotype was seen a handful of times. The J gene is TRBJ2-3, the V gene TRBV30; maybe TRBD2 (6 bases). The germline gives CDR1 GTSNPN, CDR2 SVGIG (reference sequence). The CDR3 covers 14 residues. Trimming shortened V by 1 base and J by 2 bases, and 10 bases separated the two germline ends. The CDR3 DNA sequence: TGTGCCTGGAGTGGGACTATATACACAGATACGCAGTATTTT. Its translation is CAWSGTIYTDTQYF.

About this clonotype itself: This may arise from a read error, as a much more abundant clone is one base away. The chain joins TRBV7-2 to TRBJ2-7; maybe TRBD2 (8 bases). This CDR3 contains 16 residues. CDR1 SGHTA and CDR2 FQGNSA come from the germline V gene. The CDR3 nucleotides read TGTGCCGGCAGCCCAGGGGGGGCGGGAGGAGTGAACGAGCAGTACTTC. Protein sequence: CAGSPGGAGGVNEQYF.